This TCR beta chain emerged from a study of shared clonotypes between healthy human individuals. Study-wide points: Naive CD4 clonotype sharing across four donors was 4.5% to 6%.

Profiled with immunoSEQ multiplex PCR; TCRdb holds only in-frame clones, not every one. Of under 1,900,000 clones listed, less than 99% are singletons. For this clone: Its cognate antigen is unknown.

Material: naive CD4+ T cells sorted from blood. Sample subset: CD45RA+ positively selected. The sequence was obtained from a man younger than 45 in good health.

This chain's CDR3 is CASSGAPGLAFNEQFF. CDR3 coding DNA: TGCGCCAGCAGTGGGGCCCCGGGACTAGCATTCAATGAGCAGTTCTTC. The V call is TRBV10-2, the J call TRBJ2-1; TRBD2 matches at 9 bases. V gave up 4 bases and J gave up 6 bases; unmatched junction bases: 10. Germline V gene sequence: CDR1 WSHSY, CDR2 SAAADI. This CDR3 has 16 amino acids.